These 8 T cell receptor beta chains came from one sample sequenced in a study of cytomegalovirus exposure and HLA in healthy donors. Profiled with immunoSEQ multiplex PCR; TCRdb holds only in-frame clones, not every one. Of 150,000 to 180,000 clones in the sample, about 86% were seen once. Material: PBMCs. Receptor source: a human donor in good health.

The CDR3 nucleotides are TGTGCCAGCAGCCAGGGAGGGAATCAGCCCCAGCATTTT. It specifies CASSQGGNQPQHF. The V gene is TRBV7-2, the J gene TRBJ1-5; D is possibly TRBD1 (5 bases). Per the germline V gene, CDR1 is SGHTA and CDR2 is FQGNSA. CDR3 size: 13 residues. V gave up 5 bases and J gave up 4 bases, with 9 bases separating them. The whole variable domain, remainder taken from reference TRBV7-2 and TRBJ1-5, is GAGVSQSPSNKVTEKGKDVELRCDPISGHTALYWYRQSLGQGLEFLIYFQGNSAPDKSGLPSDRFSAERTGGSVSTLTIQRTQQEDSAVYLCASSQGGNQPQHFGDGTRLSIL.

This clone was seen more than once but under ten times. The chain recombines TRBV15 with TRBJ1-2; 12 bases line up with TRBD1. The length of the CDR3 is 14 residues. The germline V gene has CDR1 LNHNV and CDR2 YYDKDF (reference sequence). With 6 bases clipped from V and 6 bases from J, the junction kept 5 bases outside the gene matches. The CDR3 loop reads CATRDGTGGHGYTF. CDR3 DNA: TGTGCCACCAGGGATGGGACAGGGGGCCATGGCTACACCTTC.

Concerning this clone itself: Other DNA sequences within the sample encode an identical CDR3. This chain uses TRBV11-2 with TRBJ2-7; 10 nucleotides align to TRBD1. Germline trimming cut 5 bases from V and 4 bases from J; bases unmatched to any gene: 5. CDR3 length: 14 residues. The germline V gene encodes CDR1 SGHAT and CDR2 FQNNGV. CDR3 coding DNA: TGTGCCAGCAGCCCCGGGACAGGGGCATACGAGCAGTACTTC. It encodes CASSPGTGAYEQYF.

This clone was recorded a few times. In DNA form, the CDR3 reads TGTGCCAGCAGCGCTGCTGGAAACACCATATATTTT. This sequence encodes CASSAAGNTIYF. The chain couples TRBV9 to TRBJ1-3; D gene unclear. The CDR3 length is 12 residues. The V and J ends lost 3 bases and 2 bases respectively, with 3 bases between them. Germline lookup yields CDR1 SGDLS and CDR2 YYNGEE.

This rearrangement joins TRBV2 to TRBJ2-6; 8 bases line up with TRBD1. Germline CDR1 reads SNHLY; CDR2 reads FYNNEI. This CDR3 contains 18 residues. V lost 6 bases to trimming and J lost 0 bases; unmatched junction nucleotides: 10. CDR3 in amino acids: CASSRPRDRSSGANVLTF. In DNA, the CDR3 is TGTGCCAGCAGCAGACCTCGGGACAGGAGCTCTGGGGCCAACGTCCTGACTTTC.

A single count supports this clone. This chain uses TRBV27 with TRBJ2-7; D remains ambiguous. The CDR3 length is 12 residues. CDR1 is MNHEY, CDR2 SMNVEV, per germline (reference sequence). V was pared by 2 bases and J by 3 bases, with 5 bases between. The CDR3 protein is CASSLPYYEQYF. The CDR3 DNA is TGTGCCAGCAGTTTACCTTACTACGAGCAGTACTTC.

This rearrangement joins TRBV9 to TRBJ1-2; D unresolved. Trimming pared 0 bases from V and 4 bases from J, leaving 19 bases between. CDR1 is SGDLS and CDR2 is YYNGEE in the germline V gene. The CDR3 contains 17 residues. The CDR3 region has the DNA TGTGCCAGCAGCGTAGATCCCACCTCTCCTACGGGCTATGGCTACACCTTC. Protein product: CASSVDPTSPTGYGYTF.

The rearrangement links TRBV2 to TRBJ1-1, with unresolved D. V was shortened by 4 bases and J by 1 base, with 10 bases between the two germline ends. Germline V CDR1 and CDR2: SNHLY, FYNNEI. CDR3 length: 14 residues. The CDR3 nucleotides are TGTGCCAGCAGTGGAACAGCCCAGAACACTGAAGCTTTCTTT. This codes for CASSGTAQNTEAFF.